This entry concerns a single T cell receptor beta chain. What it binds is not known. An end of the junction does not agree with germline; a read error may underlie this. The sample belongs to a study of T-cell memory formation after mild COVID-19. As for the study in general: TCR clusters largely stayed donor specific. Study conclusions and caveats: A second wave expanding day 15 to 37 was CD4+-biased; contracting clones were balanced. The pre-infection memory compartment contained some responding clones, suggesting cross-reactive memory joined.

This CDR3 contains 17 residues. TCRdb analysed the 5' RACE reads with MiXCR anew, one entry per CDR3 protein. The sample has under 150,000 distinct CDR3 sequences; more than 15% are singletons. The receptor comes from an adult woman who had mild COVID-19 (a few samples of this study predate the infection). Cell type and time point are not known. The sample comprised PBMCs or a T cell subset sorted from them (not recorded which). This chain uses TRBV12-3 or TRBV12-4 with TRBJ1-6; tentative D call: TRBD1 (5 bases). This CDR3 is CASSPTGGRTENSPIHF. The CDR3 coding sequence is TGTGCCAGCAGTCCCACCGGGGGGAGGACGGAGAATTCACCCATCCACTTT.